The 5 T cell receptor beta chains below all came from one sample that was sequenced in a study of blood T cell repertoires in COVID-19. Assay: immunoSEQ multiplex PCR; the TCRdb copy retains only in-frame clones and omits some. The table includes under 200,000 clones, roughly four fifths detected once. Sequencing was performed on peripheral blood. The receptor source for this set is a human donor in a cohort sampled during active COVID-19.

The genes are TRBV24-1 and TRBJ2-1; tentatively, D is TRBD2 (5 bases). V shed 5 bases and J shed 9 bases, with 13 bases lying between them. The germline CDR1 and CDR2 sequences are KGHDR and SFDVKD. This CDR3 comprises 13 residues. CDR3 amino acids: CATSAPGRGEQFF. In nucleotides, the CDR3 is TGTGCCACCAGTGCCCCCGGACGGGGTGAGCAGTTCTTC.

This clone is a singleton in its sample. CDR3 sequence (DNA): TGTGCCAGCAGCTACCGGGACAGGGACGACGAGCAGTACTTC. This encodes CASSYRDRDDEQYF. J is TRBJ2-7 and V is TRBV5-4, with 9 bases that match TRBD1. From germline, CDR1 is SGHNT and CDR2 YYREEE (reference sequence). J gave up 5 bases and V 3 bases, and 6 bases lay outside the gene matches. The CDR3 totals 14 residues.

The chain employs TRBV28 and TRBJ2-7; possible D gene TRBD1, 8 bases. The CDR3 is 15 amino acids. Germline V gene lookup returns CDR1 MDHEN and CDR2 SYDVKM. Trimming pared 6 bases from V and 0 bases from J, leaving 15 bases between. The chain's CDR3 is CASSLTGGVSYEQYF. Written as DNA, the CDR3 is TGTGCCAGCAGCCTAACAGGGGGGGTCTCCTACGAGCAGTACTTC.

This clone came up a few times. This chain's CDR3 is CASSPGQGLAEQFF. The CDR3 nucleotides are TGTGCCAGCAGCCCGGGACAGGGCTTAGCTGAGCAGTTCTTC. The rearrangement links TRBV11-3 to TRBJ2-1; 9 positions match TRBD1. V lost 5 bases and J lost 9; bases outside the gene matches: 8. The CDR3 contains 14 residues. The germline CDR1 and CDR2 sequences are SGHNT and YENEEA. The full variable domain, rest sourced from reference TRBV11-3 and TRBJ2-1, is EAGVVQSPRYKIIEKKQPVAFWCNPISGHNTLYWYLQNLGQGPELLIRYENEEAVDDSQLPKDRFSAERLKGVDSTLKIQPAELGDSAVYLCASSPGQGLAEQFFGPGTRLTVL.

The CDR3 sequence: CASSEEGGSYEQYF. Written as DNA, the CDR3 is TGTGCCAGCAGTGAAGAAGGGGGATCCTACGAGCAGTACTTC. V and J are TRBV25-1 and TRBJ2-7, with D possibly TRBD1 on 6 matching bases. Germline values: CDR1 MGHDK, CDR2 SYGVNS. CDR3 length: 14 residues. V shed 2 bases and J shed 1 base, with 9 bases lying between them.